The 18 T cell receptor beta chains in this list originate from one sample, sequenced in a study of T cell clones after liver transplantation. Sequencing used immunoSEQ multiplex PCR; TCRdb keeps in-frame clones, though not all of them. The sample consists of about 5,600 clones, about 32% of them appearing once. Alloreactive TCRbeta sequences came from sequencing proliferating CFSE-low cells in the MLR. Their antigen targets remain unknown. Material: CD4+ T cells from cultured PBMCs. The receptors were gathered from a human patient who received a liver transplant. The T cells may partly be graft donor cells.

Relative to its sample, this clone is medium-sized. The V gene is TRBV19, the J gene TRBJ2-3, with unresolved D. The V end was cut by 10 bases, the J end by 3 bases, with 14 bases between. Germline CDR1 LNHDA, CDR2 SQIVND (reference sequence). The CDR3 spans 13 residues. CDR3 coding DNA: TGTGCCATCGGGCCTAGAAGTACAGATACGCAGTATTTT. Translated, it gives CAIGPRSTDTQYF.

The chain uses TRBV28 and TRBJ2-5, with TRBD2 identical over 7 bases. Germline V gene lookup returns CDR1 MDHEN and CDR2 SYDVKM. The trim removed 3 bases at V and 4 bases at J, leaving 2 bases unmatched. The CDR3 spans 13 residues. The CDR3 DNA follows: TGTGCCAGCAGTTTTTGGGGGGGAGAGACCCAGTACTTC. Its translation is CASSFWGGETQYF.

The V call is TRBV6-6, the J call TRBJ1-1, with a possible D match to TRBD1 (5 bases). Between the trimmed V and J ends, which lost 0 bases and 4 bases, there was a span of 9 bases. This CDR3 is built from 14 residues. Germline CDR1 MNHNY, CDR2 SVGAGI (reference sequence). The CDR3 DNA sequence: TGTGCCAGCAGTTACTCGACGGGGGGCACTGAAGCTTTCTTT. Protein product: CASSYSTGGTEAFF.

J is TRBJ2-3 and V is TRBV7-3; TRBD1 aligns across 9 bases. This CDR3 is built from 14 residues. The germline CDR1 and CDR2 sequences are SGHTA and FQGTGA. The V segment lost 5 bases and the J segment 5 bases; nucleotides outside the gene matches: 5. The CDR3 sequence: CASSTGQGIDTQYF. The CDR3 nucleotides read TGTGCCAGCAGCACGGGACAGGGAATAGATACGCAGTATTTT.

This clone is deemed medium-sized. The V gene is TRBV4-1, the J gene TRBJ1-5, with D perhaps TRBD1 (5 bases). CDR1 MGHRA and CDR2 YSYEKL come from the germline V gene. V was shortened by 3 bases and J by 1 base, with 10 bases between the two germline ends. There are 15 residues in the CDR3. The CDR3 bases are TGCGCCAGCAGCCACCCTGCAGGGAGCAATCAGCCCCAGCATTTT. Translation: CASSHPAGSNQPQHF.

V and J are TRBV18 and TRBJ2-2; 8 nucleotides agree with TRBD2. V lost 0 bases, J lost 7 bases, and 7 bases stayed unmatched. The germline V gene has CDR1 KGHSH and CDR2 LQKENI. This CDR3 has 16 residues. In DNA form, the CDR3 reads TGTGCCAGCTCACCACCGCCGGGAGGGCCCGGCGGGGAGCTGTTTTTT. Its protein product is CASSPPPGGPGGELFF.

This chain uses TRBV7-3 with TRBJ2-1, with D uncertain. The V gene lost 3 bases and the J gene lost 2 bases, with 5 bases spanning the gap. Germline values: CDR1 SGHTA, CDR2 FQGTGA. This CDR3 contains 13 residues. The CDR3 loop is CASSFQTYNEQFF. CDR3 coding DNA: TGTGCCAGCAGCTTTCAGACCTACAATGAGCAGTTCTTC.

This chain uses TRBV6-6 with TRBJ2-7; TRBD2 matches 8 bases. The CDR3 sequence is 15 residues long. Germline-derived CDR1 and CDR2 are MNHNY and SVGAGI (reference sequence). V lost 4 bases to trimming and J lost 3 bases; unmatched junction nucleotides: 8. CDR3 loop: CASSSNPGLVYEQYF. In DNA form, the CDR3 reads TGTGCCAGCAGTTCCAATCCGGGACTAGTCTACGAGCAGTACTTC.

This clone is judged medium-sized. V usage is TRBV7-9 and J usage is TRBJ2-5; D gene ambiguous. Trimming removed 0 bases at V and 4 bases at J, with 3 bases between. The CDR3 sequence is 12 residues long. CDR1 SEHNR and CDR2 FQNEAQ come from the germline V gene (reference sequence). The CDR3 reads CASSLAGETQYF. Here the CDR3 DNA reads TGTGCCAGCAGCTTAGCCGGAGAGACCCAGTACTTC.

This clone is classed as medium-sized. CDR3 bases: TGTGCCAGCACCCGAACAGGGAGTCCGAACACTGAAGCTTTCTTT. Its translation is CASTRTGSPNTEAFF. The genes are TRBV6-5 and TRBJ1-1; TRBD1 might be the D (6 bases). V was cut by 7 bases and J by 1 base, with 16 bases left in between. Looked up from germline, CDR1 is MNHEY and CDR2 is SVGAGI. The CDR3 covers 15 residues.

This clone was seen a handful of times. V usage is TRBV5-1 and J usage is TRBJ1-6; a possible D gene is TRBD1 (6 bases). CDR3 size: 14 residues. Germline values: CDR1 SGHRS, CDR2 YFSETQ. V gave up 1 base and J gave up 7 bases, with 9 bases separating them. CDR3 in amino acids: CASSLTGTNSPLHF. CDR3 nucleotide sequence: TGCGCCAGCAGCTTGACAGGGACGAATTCACCCCTCCACTTT.

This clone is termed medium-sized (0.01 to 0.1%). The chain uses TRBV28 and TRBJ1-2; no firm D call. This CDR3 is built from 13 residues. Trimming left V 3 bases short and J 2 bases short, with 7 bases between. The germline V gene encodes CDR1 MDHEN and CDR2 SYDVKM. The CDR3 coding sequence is TGTGCCAGCAGTTTCTCCAGAAACTATGGCTACACCTTC. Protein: CASSFSRNYGYTF.

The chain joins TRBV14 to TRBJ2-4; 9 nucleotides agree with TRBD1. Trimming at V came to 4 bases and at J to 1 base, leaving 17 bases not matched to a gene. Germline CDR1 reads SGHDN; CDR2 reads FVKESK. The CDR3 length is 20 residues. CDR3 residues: CASSRGQGNGGIGAKNIQYF. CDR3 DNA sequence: TGTGCCAGCAGCCGCGGACAGGGGAACGGCGGGATCGGGGCCAAAAACATTCAGTACTTC.

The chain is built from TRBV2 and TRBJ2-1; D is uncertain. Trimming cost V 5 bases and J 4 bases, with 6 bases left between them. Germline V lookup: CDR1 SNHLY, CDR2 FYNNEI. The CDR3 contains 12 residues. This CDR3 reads CASSKNYNEQFF. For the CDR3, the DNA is TGTGCCAGCAGTAAAAATTACAATGAGCAGTTCTTC.

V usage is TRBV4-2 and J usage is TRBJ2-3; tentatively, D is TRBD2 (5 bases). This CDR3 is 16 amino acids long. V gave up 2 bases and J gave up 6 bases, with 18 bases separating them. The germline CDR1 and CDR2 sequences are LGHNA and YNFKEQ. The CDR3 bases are TGTGCCAGCAGCCAAAACTTACTAGGGCGGCTTGATACGCAGTATTTT. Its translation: CASSQNLLGRLDTQYF.

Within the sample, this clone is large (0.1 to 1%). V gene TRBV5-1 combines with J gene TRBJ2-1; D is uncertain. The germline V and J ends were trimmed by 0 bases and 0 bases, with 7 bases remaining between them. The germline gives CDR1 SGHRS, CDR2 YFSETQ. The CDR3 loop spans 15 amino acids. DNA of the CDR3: TGCGCCAGCAGCTTGGTAGCCAGCTCCTACAATGAGCAGTTCTTC. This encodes CASSLVASSYNEQFF.

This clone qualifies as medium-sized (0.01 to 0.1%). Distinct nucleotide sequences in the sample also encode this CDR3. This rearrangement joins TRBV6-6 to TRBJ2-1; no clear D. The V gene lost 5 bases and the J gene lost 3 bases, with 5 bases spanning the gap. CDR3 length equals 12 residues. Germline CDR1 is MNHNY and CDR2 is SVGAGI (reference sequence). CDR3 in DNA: TGTGCCAGCAGTCTGAGCTACAATGAGCAGTTCTTC. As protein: CASSLSYNEQFF.

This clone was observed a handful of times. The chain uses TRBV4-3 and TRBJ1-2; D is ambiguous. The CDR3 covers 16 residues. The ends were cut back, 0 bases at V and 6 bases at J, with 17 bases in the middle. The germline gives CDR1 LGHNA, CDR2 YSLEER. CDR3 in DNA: TGCGCCAGCAGCCAAGAGGCAGGCAGCGGGATAGATGGCTACACCTTC. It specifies CASSQEAGSGIDGYTF.